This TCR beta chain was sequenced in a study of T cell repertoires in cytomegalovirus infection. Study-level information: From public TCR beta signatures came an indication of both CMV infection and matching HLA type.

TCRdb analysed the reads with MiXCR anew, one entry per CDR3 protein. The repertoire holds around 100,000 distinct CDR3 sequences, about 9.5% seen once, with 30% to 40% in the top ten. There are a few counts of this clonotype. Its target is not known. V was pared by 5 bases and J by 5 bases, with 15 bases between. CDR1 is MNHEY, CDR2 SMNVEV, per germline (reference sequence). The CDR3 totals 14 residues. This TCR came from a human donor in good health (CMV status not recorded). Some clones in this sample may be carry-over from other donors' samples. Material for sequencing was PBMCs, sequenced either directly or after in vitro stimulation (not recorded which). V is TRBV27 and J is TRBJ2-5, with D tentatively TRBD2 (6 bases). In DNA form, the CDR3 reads TGTGCCAGCAGTCCCGTTACGGCGGGGGAGACCCAGTACTTC. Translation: CASSPVTAGETQYF.